What follows are 10 T cell receptor beta chains derived from one specimen sequenced in a study of siplizumab effects on memory and regulatory T cells. Method: immunoSEQ multiplex PCR; TCRdb's copy keeps in-frame clones and lacks some. Among about 110,000 clones listed, roughly 92% were seen once. Specimen: CD4+ T cells sorted from blood. The receptors were sampled from a human donor in good health.

The chain employs TRBV6-5 and TRBJ1-3, with no clear D. Germline values: CDR1 MNHEY, CDR2 SVGAGI. CDR3 length equals 16 residues. V was trimmed by 0 bases and J by 0 bases, leaving 9 bases between them. CDR3 in amino acids: CASSYSARTSGNTIYF. The DNA of the CDR3 is TGTGCCAGCAGTTACTCGGCCCGGACCTCTGGAAACACCATATATTTT.

The genes are TRBV5-1 and TRBJ1-1, with D possibly TRBD1 on 6 matching bases. The CDR3 has 13 amino acids. CDR1 is SGHRS, CDR2 YFSETQ, per germline. The ends were cut back, 7 bases at V and 1 base at J, with 11 bases in the middle. CDR3 sequence reads: CASFEQGNTEAFF. CDR3 nucleotides: TGCGCCAGCTTCGAACAGGGGAACACTGAAGCTTTCTTT.

The CDR3 DNA reads as TGTGCCAGCAGGGAGAACTCTGGAAACACCATATATTTT. Protein sequence: CASRENSGNTIYF. This chain joins TRBV6-1 and TRBJ1-3; no firm D call. V was shortened by 6 bases and J by 0 bases, with 6 bases between the two germline ends. Per the germline V gene, CDR1 is MNHNS and CDR2 is SASEGT. This CDR3 region has 13 residues.

The chain carries TRBV18 and TRBJ2-5, with D perhaps matching TRBD2 (6 bases). The germline V gene has CDR1 KGHSH and CDR2 LQKENI. V was pared by 4 bases and J by 2 bases, with 14 bases between. The CDR3 runs to 15 residues. As DNA, the CDR3 is TGTGCCAGCTCACTCTATCGCGGGGTTCAAGAGACCCAGTACTTC. This gives the protein CASSLYRGVQETQYF.

In this sample, this clone turned up once. V is TRBV6-5 and J is TRBJ2-3, with 7 bases fitting TRBD2. V gave up 6 bases and J gave up 0 bases; unmatched junction bases: 6. Germline V gene data show CDR1 as MNHEY and CDR2 as SVGAGI. The CDR3 covers 15 residues. The CDR3 region is CASSSSGASTDTQYF. CDR3 nucleotide sequence: TGTGCCAGCAGCTCCAGCGGGGCGAGCACAGATACGCAGTATTTT.

The V gene is TRBV7-2, the J gene TRBJ1-2, with no clear D. From germline, CDR1 is SGHTA and CDR2 FQGNSA. With 5 bases removed from V and 0 bases from J, the gap between germline ends came to 16 bases. The length of the CDR3 is 16 residues. The CDR3 nucleotides read TGTGCCAGCAGCCCGGACGTGGCGAGAGCTAACTATGGCTACACCTTC. This codes for CASSPDVARANYGYTF.

This chain joins TRBV7-9 and TRBJ2-5, with a tentative D call TRBD1 (5 bases). The last part of the DNA fits TRBJ2-7 better; the J call may be wrong. The CDR3 totals 14 residues. Germline V gives CDR1 SEHNR, CDR2 FQNEAQ (reference sequence). The CDR3 DNA sequence: TGTGCCAGCAGCTTCTCGTCGGCAGGGTACGAGCAGTACTTC. Translating it yields CASSFSSAGYEQYF.

This sequence joins TRBV5-1 and TRBJ2-5; D gene ambiguous. V lost 4 bases and J lost 1, with 23 bases in between. The CDR3 runs 18 residues. Germline assignment: CDR1 SGHRS and CDR2 YFSETQ. The CDR3 coding sequence is TGCGCCAGCAGCCCCGGCGGTGGAGTATCTGCGATCCAAGAGACCCAGTACTTC. It translates to CASSPGGGVSAIQETQYF.

CDR3 coding DNA: TGTGCCAGCAGCGTACAGCCGAACACTGAAGCTTTCTTT. Its translation is CASSVQPNTEAFF. V usage is TRBV9 and J usage is TRBJ1-1; D is undetermined. The CDR3 is made up of 13 amino acids. Per germline, CDR1 SGDLS and CDR2 YYNGEE. V was pared by 1 base and J by 1 base, with 5 bases between.

This clone appeared once. This chain joins TRBV27 and TRBJ2-1, with TRBD2 matching 10 bases. Germline V lookup: CDR1 MNHEY, CDR2 SMNVEV (reference sequence). J gave up 2 bases and V 10 bases, and 11 bases lay outside the gene matches. The CDR3 has 16 residues. This chain's CDR3 is CATAGLAGVAYNEQFF. The CDR3 DNA reads TGTGCCACCGCGGGGCTAGCGGGAGTGGCCTACAATGAGCAGTTCTTC.